These 32 T cell receptor beta chains originate from one sample sequenced in a study of cytomegalovirus exposure and HLA in healthy donors. This PCR relied on a set of 60 Vbeta primers and 13 Jbeta primers. Clones were sequenced by immunoSEQ multiplex PCR, and TCRdb holds only the in-frame ones, with some missing. This sample has about 140,000 clones, with roughly 82% found just once. Sequencing was carried out using PBMCs. All receptors derive from a man aged 30-40 years in good health and CMV-seronegative.

This clone appeared a few times. The chain's CDR3 is CASSEAGGGLGLRTEAFF. Here the CDR3 DNA reads TGTGCCAGCAGTGAAGCGGGAGGGGGGCTCGGATTGCGGACTGAAGCTTTCTTT. The J gene is TRBJ1-1, the V gene TRBV6-1; D perhaps matches TRBD1 (6 bases). This CDR3 region has 18 residues. The V gene's germline CDR1 is MNHNS and CDR2 SASEGT. Trimming took 0 bases from V and 5 from J, leaving 22 bases between them.

The chain couples TRBV7-9 to TRBJ1-3; D gene unclear. Germline V gene lookup returns CDR1 SEHNR and CDR2 FQNEAQ (reference sequence). The V and J ends lost 5 bases and 5 bases respectively, with 10 bases between them. The CDR3 totals 13 residues. The CDR3 reads CASSPLGRNTIYF. The CDR3 nucleotides are TGTGCCAGCAGCCCACTAGGACGAAACACCATATATTTT.

The chain is built from TRBV11-2 and TRBJ2-5; tentative D call: TRBD2 (5 bases). The CDR3 is 16 residues long. Trimming took off 5 bases at V and 3 bases at J, with 19 bases between the two ends. Per germline, CDR1 SGHAT and CDR2 FQNNGV. The CDR3 sequence is CASSPPGQVGEETQYF. The DNA for the CDR3 is TGTGCCAGCAGCCCCCCCGGGCAGGTGGGAGAAGAGACCCAGTACTTC.

This clone was seen just once. This chain connects TRBV27 to TRBJ2-7; TRBD2 matches at 13 bases. Germline V lookup: CDR1 MNHEY, CDR2 SMNVEV (reference sequence). With 2 bases clipped from V and 5 bases from J, the junction kept 3 bases outside the gene matches. The CDR3 is 15 amino acids. The CDR3 coding sequence is TGTGCCAGCAGTTTAAAACTAGCGGGAGGGCACGAGCAGTACTTC. Protein product: CASSLKLAGGHEQYF.

The gene calls are TRBV29-1 and TRBJ2-2; 8 bases match TRBD1. The CDR3 consists of 13 residues. V lost 0 bases and J lost 6; bases outside the gene matches: 0. The germline V gene has CDR1 SQVTM and CDR2 ANQGSEA. The CDR3 coding sequence is TGCAGCGTTGAAGACAGGGGGCCCGGGGAGCTGTTTTTT. Translation gives CSVEDRGPGELFF.

V usage is TRBV6-6 and J usage is TRBJ2-1; D gene uncertain. Trimming removed 5 bases from V and 8 bases from J, with 10 bases in between. The CDR3 length is 12 residues. Germline V lookup: CDR1 MNHNY, CDR2 SVGAGI (reference sequence). The CDR3 sequence is CASSADNDEQFF. The CDR3 bases are TGTGCCAGCAGTGCCGACAACGATGAGCAGTTCTTC.

J is TRBJ1-4 and V is TRBV19; D unresolved. CDR1 and CDR2 from the germline V gene are LNHDA and SQIVND (reference sequence). V gave up 3 bases and J gave up 5 bases, with 7 bases separating them. The CDR3 runs 13 residues. CDR3 region: CASSMGINEKLFF. The CDR3 nucleotides read TGTGCCAGTAGTATGGGCATCAATGAAAAACTGTTTTTT.

In its sample, this clone was seen once. The J gene is TRBJ2-2, the V gene TRBV7-3, with 8 bases that match TRBD1. Unmatched junction bases numbered 2, after V lost 5 bases and J lost 6 bases. CDR1 SGHTA and CDR2 FQGTGA come from the germline V gene. This CDR3 is 13 amino acids long. CDR3 coding DNA: TGTGCCAGCAGCGTGGGACAGGCCGGGGAGCTGTTTTTT. Amino acid sequence: CASSVGQAGELFF.

This chain joins TRBV15 and TRBJ2-6, with 7 bases matching TRBD1. The CDR3 is made up of 18 amino acids. Per germline, CDR1 LNHNV and CDR2 YYDKDF (reference sequence). The V segment lost 5 bases and the J segment 0 bases; nucleotides outside the gene matches: 10. The CDR3 loop reads CATSPHPGQNSGANVLTF. CDR3 DNA: TGTGCCACCAGCCCCCACCCGGGACAGAACTCTGGGGCCAACGTCCTGACTTTC.

The gene calls are TRBV5-4 and TRBJ1-2; 8 bases line up with TRBD1. The CDR3 runs 15 residues. V lost 3 bases to trimming and J lost 4 bases; unmatched junction nucleotides: 8. CDR1 SGHNT and CDR2 YYREEE come from the germline V gene (reference sequence). The chain's CDR3 is CASSSATGETYGYTF. For the CDR3, the DNA is TGTGCCAGCAGCTCTGCGACAGGGGAAACCTATGGCTACACCTTC.

The chain combines TRBV9 with TRBJ1-5; D possibly corresponds to TRBD1 (5 bases). V lost 0 bases and J 3 bases, leaving 7 bases between the germline ends. The CDR3 totals 14 residues. The germline CDR1 and CDR2 sequences are SGDLS and YYNGEE. The CDR3, as DNA: TGTGCCAGCAGCGTAGGCAGGGTCAATCAGCCCCAGCATTTT. This translates into CASSVGRVNQPQHF.

V is TRBV12-5 and J is TRBJ2-3; 9 nucleotides line up with TRBD1. Trimming cost V 0 bases and J 10 bases; bases outside gene matches: 14. The CDR3 contains 17 residues. Germline V CDR1 and CDR2: LGHNT, FRNRAP. The CDR3 bases are TGTGCTAGTGGTTTGGTAAATGGACAGGGGAGGTCATACGCGCAGTATTTT. This sequence encodes CASGLVNGQGRSYAQYF. The whole variable domain, remainder taken from reference TRBV12-5 and TRBJ2-3, is DARVTQTPRHKVTEMGQEVTMRCQPILGHNTVFWYRQTMMQGLELLAYFRNRAPLDDSGMPKDRFSAEMPDATLATLKIQPSEPRDSAVYFCASGLVNGQGRSYAQYFGPGTRLTVL.

The V and J genes are TRBV10-3 and TRBJ1-1; TRBD1 is a possible D gene (6 bases). The CDR3 spans 13 residues. Per the germline V gene, CDR1 is ENHRY and CDR2 is SYGVKD. V was trimmed by 9 bases and J by 1 base, leaving 12 bases between them. The CDR3 protein is CAIKGGQNTEAFF. Written as DNA, the CDR3 is TGTGCCATTAAGGGGGGGCAGAACACTGAAGCTTTCTTT.

This chain connects TRBV5-8 to TRBJ2-7; maybe TRBD2 (5 bases). Trimming stripped 2 bases from V and 4 bases from J, with 16 bases between. The CDR3 loop spans 15 amino acids. Looked up from germline, CDR1 is SGHTS and CDR2 is YDEGEE. CDR3 bases: TGTGCCAGCAGCTTATTTTCAACGGCGGGTTACGAGCAGTACTTC. Its protein product is CASSLFSTAGYEQYF.

This sequence joins TRBV18 and TRBJ1-6; D gene ambiguous. Germline V gives CDR1 KGHSH, CDR2 LQKENI. The CDR3 covers 15 residues. Between the trimmed V and J ends, which lost 6 bases and 9 bases, there was a span of 18 bases. The CDR3 reads CASSRGEPASSPLHF. The CDR3 DNA reads TGTGCCAGCTCGCGTGGAGAACCAGCCAGTTCACCCCTCCACTTT.

The chain is built from TRBV7-2 and TRBJ2-1; no reliable D call. Germline lookup yields CDR1 SGHTA and CDR2 FQGNSA. This CDR3 is built from 13 residues. The V end lost 8 bases, the J end lost 0 bases, and 8 bases lay between the germline ends. The CDR3 DNA sequence: TGTGCCAGCGGGCTGAGCTCCTACAATGAGCAGTTCTTC. This gives the protein CASGLSSYNEQFF.

The V and J genes are TRBV10-3 and TRBJ2-2; 11 nucleotides agree with TRBD1. The length of the CDR3 is 15 residues. CDR1 is ENHRY, CDR2 SYGVKD, per germline. J lost 4 bases, V lost 9 bases, and 7 bases had no gene match. The chain's CDR3 is CAISSGTGGTGELFF. The DNA of the CDR3 is TGTGCCATTTCCTCCGGGACAGGGGGCACCGGGGAGCTGTTTTTT.

The V call is TRBV28, the J call TRBJ1-2, with 7 bases identical to TRBD1. CDR1 is MDHEN, CDR2 SYDVKM, per germline. Trimming removed 7 bases from V and 8 bases from J; junction bases left unmatched: 16. The CDR3 is 15 residues long. The CDR3 bases are TGTGCCAGCATCAGTCCAACCACAGGGGCGGGGGGCTACACCTTC. Its protein is CASISPTTGAGGYTF.

V is TRBV2 and J is TRBJ2-1, with D maybe TRBD2 (5 bases). With 10 bases removed from V and 0 bases from J, the gap between germline ends came to 13 bases. The CDR3 covers 14 residues. Germline V lookup: CDR1 SNHLY, CDR2 FYNNEI. The CDR3 loop reads CATTLGSSYNEQFF. The CDR3 DNA is TGTGCCACGACACTAGGGAGCTCCTACAATGAGCAGTTCTTC.

The CDR3 nucleotides read TGTGCCAGCAGCCCGGGGGGTAGCGTGCCCGGGGGGAATGAGCAGTTCTTC. As protein: CASSPGGSVPGGNEQFF. The gene calls are TRBV5-4 and TRBJ2-1, with TRBD2 matching over 7 bases. The junction had 17 bases not matched to a gene; V was cut back by 4 bases and J by 7 bases. The CDR3 is 17 residues long. CDR1 is SGHNT and CDR2 is YYREEE in the germline V gene (reference sequence).

The rearrangement links TRBV15 to TRBJ1-5; the D gene is possibly TRBD1 (6 bases). The CDR3 runs 14 residues. Germline CDR1 is LNHNV and CDR2 is YYDKDF (reference sequence). Trimming removed 3 bases at V and 3 bases at J, with 9 bases between. The CDR3 spells CATSSRQDNQPQHF. In DNA form, the CDR3 reads TGTGCCACCAGCAGCAGACAGGACAATCAGCCCCAGCATTTT.

The CDR3 coding sequence is TGTGCCAGCAGCCCAGGGGGTACAGAAGAGACCCAGTACTTC. This codes for CASSPGGTEETQYF. The chain carries TRBV5-4 and TRBJ2-5; 7 bases agree with TRBD1. In germline, CDR1 is SGHNT, CDR2 YYREEE (reference sequence). The CDR3 runs 14 residues. V was clipped by 4 bases and J by 3 bases; unmatched bases: 6.

V and J are TRBV11-2 and TRBJ2-7, with a tentative D call TRBD2 (6 bases). V lost 2 bases and J lost 4, with 12 bases in between. CDR3 size: 14 residues. CDR1 is SGHAT, CDR2 FQNNGV, per germline. The CDR3 here is CASSLTDGTYEQYF. The CDR3 DNA reads as TGTGCCAGCAGCTTAACCGACGGGACTTACGAGCAGTACTTC.

The chain has TRBV5-5 and TRBJ2-7, with D possibly matching TRBD1 (5 bases). CDR3 length: 14 amino acids. Germline V gene lookup returns CDR1 SGHKS and CDR2 YYEKEE (reference sequence). The V gene lost 0 bases and the J gene lost 4 bases, with 11 bases spanning the gap. CDR3 sequence reads: CASSLEWGSYEQYF. The CDR3 coding sequence is TGTGCCAGCAGCTTGGAATGGGGCTCGTACGAGCAGTACTTC. Full variable domain (remainder filled in from reference TRBV5-5 and TRBJ2-7): DAGVTQSPTHLIKTRGQQVTLRCSPISGHKSVSWYQQVLGQGPQFIFQYYEKEERGRGNFPDRFSARQFPNYSSELNVNALLLGDSALYLCASSLEWGSYEQYFGPGTRLTVT.

The chain couples TRBV11-2 to TRBJ2-5, with 9 bases matching TRBD2. The CDR3 loop spans 15 amino acids. CDR1 is SGHAT, CDR2 FQNNGV, per germline. V lost 0 bases to trimming and J lost 5 bases; unmatched junction nucleotides: 4. CDR3 sequence: CASSLDAGGYETQYF. The CDR3 DNA sequence: TGTGCCAGCAGCTTAGACGCGGGGGGGTACGAGACCCAGTACTTC.

The V gene is TRBV5-8, the J gene TRBJ2-1; 11 positions match TRBD2. V was clipped by 1 base and J by 3 bases; unmatched bases: 3. The CDR3 length is 16 residues. Looked up from germline, CDR1 is SGHTS and CDR2 is YDEGEE. CDR3 region: CASSLPGTSGYNEQFF. Here the CDR3 DNA reads TGTGCCAGCAGCTTGCCCGGGACTAGCGGCTACAATGAGCAGTTCTTC.

In this sample, this clone turned up a few times. The gene calls are TRBV5-5 and TRBJ1-5; perhaps TRBD1 as D (6 bases). Germline lookup yields CDR1 SGHKS and CDR2 YYEKEE (reference sequence). V gave up 1 base and J gave up 6 bases, with 11 bases separating them. This CDR3 has 14 amino acids. This chain's CDR3 is CASSLRTAPQPQHF. The CDR3 region has the DNA TGTGCCAGCAGCTTGCGGACAGCCCCTCAGCCCCAGCATTTT.

The genes are TRBV20-1 and TRBJ2-7, with D possibly TRBD2 on 5 matching bases. There are 11 residues in the CDR3. Trimming left V 4 bases short and J 6 bases short, with 10 bases between. Germline CDR1 is DFQATT and CDR2 is SNEGSKA (reference sequence). The CDR3 loop reads CSATISGEQYF. The CDR3 DNA reads as TGCAGTGCTACCATAAGCGGCGAGCAGTACTTC.

The V gene is TRBV29-1, the J gene TRBJ1-4, with 9 bases identical to TRBD1. The V gene's germline CDR1 is SQVTM and CDR2 ANQGSEA. CDR3 length: 12 amino acids. With V trimmed by 6 bases and J by 7 bases, 3 bases remained unmatched. CDR3 bases: TGCAGCGTGACAGGGGGAGGTGAAAAACTGTTTTTT. It encodes CSVTGGGEKLFF.

This chain uses TRBV5-1 with TRBJ2-7; 7 nucleotides match TRBD2. The germline V gene encodes CDR1 SGHRS and CDR2 YFSETQ. The CDR3 is 14 residues long. V was pared by 0 bases and J by 3 bases, with 3 bases of the junction left unmatched. The CDR3 DNA sequence: TGCGCCAGCAGCTTGGAGGGAGGGCTCTACGAGCAGTACTTC. Its translation: CASSLEGGLYEQYF.

This chain uses TRBV9 with TRBJ2-3; TRBD2 might be the D (6 bases). Trimming took off 3 bases at V and 6 bases at J, with 14 bases between the two ends. In germline, CDR1 is SGDLS, CDR2 YYNGEE. The CDR3 contains 14 residues. As DNA, the CDR3 is TGTGCCAGCAGCGGTGGACTACTTTACGATACGCAGTATTTT. It codes for CASSGGLLYDTQYF.

V and J are TRBV7-3 and TRBJ1-1, with TRBD1 matching 7 bases. The CDR3 has 15 amino acids. J lost 5 bases, V lost 5 bases, and 11 bases had no gene match. In germline, CDR1 is SGHTA, CDR2 FQGTGA. CDR3 nucleotide sequence: TGTGCCAGCAGCCCGGACGGGGCAGGGGGGACTGAAGCTTTCTTT. Protein sequence: CASSPDGAGGTEAFF.